This TCR beta chain was recovered during a study of cytomegalovirus exposure and HLA in healthy donors. The study's findings and limits: Sequences of the TCR beta chain were said to predict the HLA-A and HLA-B alleles of most subjects accurately.

A word on this clone: Antigen specificity is unknown.

Germline V gene data show CDR1 as SGHVS and CDR2 as FQNEAQ. The length of the CDR3 is 15 residues. The germline V and J ends were trimmed by 0 bases and 1 base, with 8 bases remaining between them. The PCR had 60 Vbeta and 13 Jbeta primers. The table came from immunoSEQ multiplex PCR; TCRdb's copy has only in-frame clones and leaves some out. This repertoire shows about 110,000 clones, about 85% found once; its top ten account for 2% to 2.5%. Sequencing was performed on PBMCs. The chain uses TRBV7-8 and TRBJ2-3; D not resolved. The sequence was obtained from a man aged 25 to 45 in good health and CMV-seronegative. CDR3 nucleotide sequence: TGTGCCAGCAGCTTAGCGAGAGTCGGCACAGATACGCAGTATTTT. It specifies CASSLARVGTDTQYF.